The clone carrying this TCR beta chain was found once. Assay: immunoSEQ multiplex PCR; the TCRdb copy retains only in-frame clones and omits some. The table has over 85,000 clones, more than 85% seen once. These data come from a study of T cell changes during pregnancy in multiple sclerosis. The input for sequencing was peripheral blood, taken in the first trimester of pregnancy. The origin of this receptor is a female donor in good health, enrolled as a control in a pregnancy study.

The CDR3 is CASRSRDRGPNYGYTF. The CDR3 nucleotides are TGTGCCAGCAGATCCCGGGACAGGGGACCCAACTATGGCTACACCTTC. This chain connects TRBV6-6 to TRBJ1-2; TRBD1 agrees at 10 bases. Looked up from germline, CDR1 is MNHNY and CDR2 is SVGAGI (reference sequence). The trim removed 6 bases at V and 2 bases at J, leaving 9 bases unmatched. The CDR3 runs to 16 residues.